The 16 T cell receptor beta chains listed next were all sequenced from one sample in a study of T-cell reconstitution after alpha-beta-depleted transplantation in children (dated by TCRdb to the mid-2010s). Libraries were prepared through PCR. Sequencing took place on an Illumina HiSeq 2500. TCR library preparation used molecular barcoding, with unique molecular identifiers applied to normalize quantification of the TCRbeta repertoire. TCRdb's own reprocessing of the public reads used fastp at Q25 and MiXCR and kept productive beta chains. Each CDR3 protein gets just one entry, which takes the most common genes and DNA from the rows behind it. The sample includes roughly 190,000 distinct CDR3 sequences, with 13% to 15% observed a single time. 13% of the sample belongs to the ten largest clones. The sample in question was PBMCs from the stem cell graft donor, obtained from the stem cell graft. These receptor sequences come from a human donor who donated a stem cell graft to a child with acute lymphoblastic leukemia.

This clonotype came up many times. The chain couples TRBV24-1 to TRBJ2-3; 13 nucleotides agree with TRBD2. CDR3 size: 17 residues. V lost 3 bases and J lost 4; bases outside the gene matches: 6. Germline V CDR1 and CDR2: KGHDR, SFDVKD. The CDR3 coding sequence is TGTGCCACCAGTGATCCTGGACTAGCGGGAGTGTCAGATACGCAGTATTTT. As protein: CATSDPGLAGVSDTQYF.

CDR3: CASKTVNTGELFF. For the CDR3, the DNA is TGCGCCAGCAAAACGGTTAACACCGGGGAGCTGTTTTTT. V is TRBV10-2 and J is TRBJ2-2; unclear D gene. V was trimmed by 7 bases and J by 2 bases, leaving 8 bases between them. The CDR3 contains 13 residues. CDR1 is WSHSY and CDR2 is SAAADI in the germline V gene.

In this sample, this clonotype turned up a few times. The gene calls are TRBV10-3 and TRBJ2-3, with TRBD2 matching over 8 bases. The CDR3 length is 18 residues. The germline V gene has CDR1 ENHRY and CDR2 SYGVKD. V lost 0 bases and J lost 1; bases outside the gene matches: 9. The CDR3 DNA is TGTGCCATCAGTGAGTCTAAGCGGGAGCTACGGGGCACAGATACGCAGTATTTT. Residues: CAISESKRELRGTDTQYF.

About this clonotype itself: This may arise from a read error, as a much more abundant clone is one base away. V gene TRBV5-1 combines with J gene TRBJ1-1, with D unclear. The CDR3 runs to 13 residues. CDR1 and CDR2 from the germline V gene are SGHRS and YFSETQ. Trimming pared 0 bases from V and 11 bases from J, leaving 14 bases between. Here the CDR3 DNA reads TGCGCCAGCAGCTTGGCAAGCAGGTACGACGCTTTCTTT. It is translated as CASSLASRYDAFF. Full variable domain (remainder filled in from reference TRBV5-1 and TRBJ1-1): KAGVTQTPRYLIKTRGQQVTLSCSPISGHRSVSWYQQTPGQGLQFLFEYFSETQRNKGNFPGRFSGRQFSNSRSEMNVSTLELGDSALYLCASSLASRYDAFFGQGTRLTVV.

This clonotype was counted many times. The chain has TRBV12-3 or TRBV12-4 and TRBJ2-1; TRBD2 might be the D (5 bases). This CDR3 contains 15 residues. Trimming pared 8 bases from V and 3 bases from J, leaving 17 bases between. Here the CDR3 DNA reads TGTGCCAGCGGAGGACCGGGATATAGCTACAATGAGCAGTTCTTC. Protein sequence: CASGGPGYSYNEQFF.

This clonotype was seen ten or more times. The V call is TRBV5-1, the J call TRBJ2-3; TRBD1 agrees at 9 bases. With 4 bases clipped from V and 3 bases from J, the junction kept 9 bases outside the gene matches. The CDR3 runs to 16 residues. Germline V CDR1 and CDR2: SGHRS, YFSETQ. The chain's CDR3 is CASSINTGGKTDTQYF. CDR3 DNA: TGCGCCAGCAGCATAAATACAGGGGGCAAGACAGATACGCAGTATTTT.

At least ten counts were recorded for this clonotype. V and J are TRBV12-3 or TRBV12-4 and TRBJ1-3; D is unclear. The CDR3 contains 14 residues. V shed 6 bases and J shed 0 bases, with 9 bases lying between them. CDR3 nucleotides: TGTGCCAGCAGATCCCGGAGCTCTGGAAACACCATATATTTT. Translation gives CASRSRSSGNTIYF.

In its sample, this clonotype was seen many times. CDR3 sequence: CSVEDLGGGYYGYTF. The CDR3 nucleotides are TGCAGCGTTGAAGATCTTGGGGGCGGCTACTATGGCTACACCTTC. V usage is TRBV29-1 and J usage is TRBJ1-2; TRBD1 might be the D (6 bases). In germline, CDR1 is SQVTM, CDR2 ANQGSEA. The V end was cut by 0 bases, the J end by 3 bases, with 14 bases between. The CDR3 totals 15 residues. Full variable domain (missing parts from reference TRBV29-1 and TRBJ1-2): SAVISQKPSRDICQRGTSLTIQCQVDSQVTMMFWYRQQPGQSLTLIATANQGSEATYESGFVIDKFPISRPNLTFSTLTVSNMSPEDSSIYLCSVEDLGGGYYGYTFGSGTRLTVV.

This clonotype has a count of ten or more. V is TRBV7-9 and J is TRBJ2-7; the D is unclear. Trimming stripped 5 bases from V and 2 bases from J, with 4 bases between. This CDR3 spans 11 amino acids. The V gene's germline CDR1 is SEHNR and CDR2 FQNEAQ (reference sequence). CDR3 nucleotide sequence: TGTGCCAGCAGCCCGGCCTACGAGCAGTACTTC. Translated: CASSPAYEQYF.

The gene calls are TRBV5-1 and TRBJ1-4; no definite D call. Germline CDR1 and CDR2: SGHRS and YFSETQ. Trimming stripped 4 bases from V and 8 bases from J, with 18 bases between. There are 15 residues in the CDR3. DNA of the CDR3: TGCGCCAGCAGCCCGCGCGGGAATGAGAACGAAAAACTGTTTTTT. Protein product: CASSPRGNENEKLFF.

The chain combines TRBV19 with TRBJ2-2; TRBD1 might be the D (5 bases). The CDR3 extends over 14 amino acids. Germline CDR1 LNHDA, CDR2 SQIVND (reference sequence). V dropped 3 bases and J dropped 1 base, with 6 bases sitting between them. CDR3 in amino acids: CASSIQGNTGELFF. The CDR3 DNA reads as TGTGCCAGTAGTATCCAGGGGAACACCGGGGAGCTGTTTTTT.

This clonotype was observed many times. In DNA form, the CDR3 reads TGTGCCAGCAGCTCGGACTCGACATTCTACGAGCAGTACTTC. This gives the protein CASSSDSTFYEQYF. This chain uses TRBV12-3 or TRBV12-4 with TRBJ2-7; TRBD2 might be the D (5 bases). V was clipped by 6 bases and J by 3 bases, with 15 bases between them. The length of the CDR3 is 14 residues.

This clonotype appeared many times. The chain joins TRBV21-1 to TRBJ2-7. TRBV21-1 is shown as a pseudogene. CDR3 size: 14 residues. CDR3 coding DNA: TGTGCCAGCAGCAAACGGACGGTACCCTACGAGCAGTACTTC. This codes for CASSKRTVPYEQYF.

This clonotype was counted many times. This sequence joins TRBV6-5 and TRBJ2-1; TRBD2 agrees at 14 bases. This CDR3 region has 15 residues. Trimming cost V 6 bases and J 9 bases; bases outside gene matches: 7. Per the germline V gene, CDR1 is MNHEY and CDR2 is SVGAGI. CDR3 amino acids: CASSRGLAGVGEQFF. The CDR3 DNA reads TGTGCCAGCAGCAGGGGACTAGCGGGAGTGGGTGAGCAGTTCTTC.

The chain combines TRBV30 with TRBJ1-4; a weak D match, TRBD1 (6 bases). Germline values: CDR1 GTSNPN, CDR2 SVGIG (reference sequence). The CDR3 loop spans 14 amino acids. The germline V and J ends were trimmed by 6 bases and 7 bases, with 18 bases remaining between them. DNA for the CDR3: TGTGCCTGTAACTCCGGGACAAAGGGTGAAAAACTGTTTTTT. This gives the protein CACNSGTKGEKLFF.

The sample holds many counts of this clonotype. CDR3 nucleotides: TGTGCCAGCAGCGTCTCACAGGGGACTAATGAAAAACTGTTTTTT. This gives the protein CASSVSQGTNEKLFF. V and J are TRBV5-4 and TRBJ1-4; TRBD1 agrees at 7 bases. The CDR3 totals 15 residues. V dropped 4 bases and J dropped 2; count of bases not matched to a gene: 5. Germline loops: CDR1 SGHNT, CDR2 YYREEE (reference sequence).